These T cell receptor beta chains were read from a single sample in a study of blood T cell repertoires in COVID-19. Assay: immunoSEQ multiplex PCR; the TCRdb copy retains only in-frame clones and omits some. The profile shows roughly 140,000 clones, more than 75% of them singletons. The source material was peripheral blood. The receptors were sampled from a woman aged 40 to 49 with acute or convalescent COVID-19. The CDR3 runs from the conserved cysteine through the conserved F or W. A D gene is named only where the DNA matches it firmly. For some rows the clone size is stated as once, few or many, or as a class when expanded; others skip it.

NA,TRBJ2-7,NA,TRBV12-3/TRBV12-4,CASSSTRSYEQYF,TGTGCCAGCAGTTCCACTCGTTCCTACGAGCAGTACTTC
TRBD1,TRBJ1-2,NA,TRBV6-2/TRBV6-3,CASSRTGANYGYTF,TGTGCCAGCAGTCGGACAGGAGCTAACTATGGCTACACCTTC
TRBD1,TRBJ1-2,NA,TRBV30,CAWNTGQGAHGYTF,TGTGCCTGGAATACGGGACAGGGGGCGCATGGCTACACCTTC
TRBD1,TRBJ1-5,NA,TRBV12-5,CASGLTRDRLKYSNQPQHF,TGTGCTAGTGGTTTAACCCGGGACAGGCTTAAATATAGCAATCAGCCCCAGCATTTT
NA,TRBJ1-4,once,TRBV6-1,CASSETAGAHEKLFF,TGTGCCAGCAGTGAAACGGCAGGGGCACATGAAAAACTGTTTTTT
NA,TRBJ1-1,NA,TRBV9,CASSVAWQNTEAFF,TGTGCCAGCAGCGTAGCTTGGCAGAACACTGAAGCTTTCTTT
NA,TRBJ2-7,NA,TRBV29-1,CSVQAYYEQYF,TGCAGCGTACAGGCTTACTACGAGCAGTACTTC
NA,TRBJ1-1,NA,TRBV27,CASTAGAWDTEAFF,TGTGCCAGCACCGCGGGGGCTTGGGACACTGAAGCTTTCTTT
TRBD2,TRBJ2-2,NA,TRBV7-8,CASSLAGLAGGRTGELFF,TGTGCCAGCAGCTTAGCAGGGCTAGCGGGGGGAAGGACCGGGGAGCTGTTTTTT
TRBD1,TRBJ2-7,NA,TRBV4-1,CASSRRQGEYEQYF,TGCGCCAGCAGCCGGCGACAGGGGGAATACGAGCAGTACTTC
NA,TRBJ1-5,NA,TRBV2,CASIVDSNQPQHF,TGTGCCAGCATTGTAGATAGCAATCAGCCCCAGCATTTT
NA,TRBJ2-1,once,TRBV2,CASSEQGFSYNEQFF,TGTGCCAGCAGTGAACAGGGATTTTCCTACAATGAGCAGTTCTTC
TRBD1,TRBJ2-5,NA,TRBV9,CASGEEGTGRETQYF,TGTGCCAGCGGTGAGGAGGGGACAGGGCGAGAGACCCAGTACTTC
NA,TRBJ2-5,NA,TRBV6-4,CASSDSGGDETQYF,TGTGCCAGCAGTGACTCAGGGGGTGACGAGACCCAGTACTTC
TRBD1,TRBJ2-2,NA,TRBV2,CASRGLQGIGELFF,TGTGCCAGCAGGGGCCTACAGGGGATCGGGGAGCTGTTTTTT
NA,TRBJ2-1,few,TRBV4-3,CASSPGHHGSSHNEQFF,TGCGCCAGCAGCCCCGGACATCACGGGAGCTCCCACAATGAGCAGTTCTTC
TRBD1,TRBJ2-7,NA,TRBV28,CASSSRDRVHEQYF,TGTGCCAGCAGTTCCCGGGACAGGGTGCACGAGCAGTACTTC
NA,TRBJ2-3,once,TRBV7-3,CASSLHQDTQYF,TGTGCCAGCAGCTTACACCAGGATACGCAGTATTTT
TRBD1,TRBJ1-1,NA,TRBV27,CASSLWDRGPEAFF,TGTGCCAGCAGTTTATGGGACAGGGGCCCTGAAGCTTTCTTT
NA,TRBJ2-1,NA,TRBV5-1,CASSSPTGGAGGSYNEQFF,TGCGCCAGCAGCTCACCGACAGGGGGAGCGGGAGGGTCCTACAATGAGCAGTTCTTC
TRBD1,TRBJ2-7,NA,TRBV12-3/TRBV12-4,CASSKTGGEQYF,TGTGCCAGCAGCAAGACAGGGGGCGAGCAGTACTTC
NA,TRBJ2-1,NA,TRBV11-2,CASSLVVGPYNEQFF,TGTGCCAGCAGCTTAGTGGTCGGTCCCTACAATGAGCAGTTCTTC
TRBD1,TRBJ2-7,NA,TRBV6-2/TRBV6-3,CASSNQGASYEQYF,TGTGCCAGCAGTAACCAGGGGGCCTCCTACGAGCAGTACTTC
NA,TRBJ1-4,NA,TRBV18,CASSRLGVPTNEKLFF,TGTGCCAGCTCAAGGCTCGGGGTTCCAACTAATGAAAAACTGTTTTTT
TRBD1,TRBJ2-7,NA,TRBV6-5,CASNPLGTGGHEQYF,TGTGCCAGCAATCCCCTCGGGACAGGGGGCCACGAGCAGTACTTC
NA,TRBJ1-2,NA,TRBV6-5,CASSYSTGGGYTF,TGTGCCAGCAGTTACTCGACAGGAGGAGGCTACACCTTC
NA,TRBJ1-1,few,TRBV4-1,CASSQEIGRRGARSFF,TGCGCCAGCAGCCAAGAGATAGGAAGGCGGGGGGCGAGGTCTTTCTTT
TRBD2,TRBJ2-1,few,TRBV6-4,CASSDSAGGYNEQFF,TGTGCCAGCAGTGACTCAGCGGGGGGGTACAATGAGCAGTTCTTC
TRBD1,TRBJ2-4,NA,TRBV24-1,CATSDLGQGNIQYF,TGTGCCACCAGTGACCTCGGACAGGGGAACATTCAGTACTTC
TRBD1,TRBJ2-2,NA,TRBV28,CATEIQGDDTGELFF,TGTGCCACCGAGATACAGGGGGATGACACCGGGGAGCTGTTTTTT
TRBD2,TRBJ2-3,NA,TRBV15,CATSTTSGGFTDTQYF,TGTGCCACCAGCACCACTAGCGGGGGGTTCACAGATACGCAGTATTTT
TRBD2,TRBJ2-2,NA,TRBV5-1,CASSLVGTRVTGELFF,TGCGCCAGCAGCTTGGTAGGGACTAGGGTCACCGGGGAGCTGTTTTTT
NA,TRBJ2-5,NA,TRBV7-6,CASSRRASHLETQYF,TGTGCCAGCAGTCGGCGGGCATCCCATTTAGAGACCCAGTACTTC
TRBD2,TRBJ2-3,NA,TRBV2,CASKTSGSTDTQYF,TGTGCCAGCAAGACTAGCGGGAGCACAGATACGCAGTATTTT
TRBD1,TRBJ1-1,NA,TRBV28,CASSLPTGGDTEAFF,TGTGCCAGCAGTTTACCCACAGGGGGCGACACTGAAGCTTTCTTT
TRBD1,TRBJ1-2,NA,TRBV28,CASRFGTGPYGYTF,TGTGCCAGCAGGTTTGGGACAGGGCCCTATGGCTACACCTTC
NA,TRBJ1-5,NA,TRBV6-6,CASEVAGGNQPQHF,TGTGCCAGCGAGGTTGCAGGGGGCAATCAGCCCCAGCATTTT
TRBD1,TRBJ1-3,few,TRBV4-1,CASSQAGTGFGNTIYF,TGCGCCAGCAGCCAAGCCGGGACAGGGTTCGGAAACACCATATATTTT
TRBD2,TRBJ2-7,NA,TRBV5-1,CASSLMRTSGRRGSYEQYF,TGCGCCAGCAGCTTGATGAGAACTAGCGGGAGAAGGGGCTCCTACGAGCAGTACTTC
NA,TRBJ2-7,NA,TRBV6-1,CASSEAWRSSYEQYF,TGTGCCAGCAGTGAAGCATGGCGGAGCTCCTACGAGCAGTACTTC
NA,TRBJ2-6,NA,TRBV11-2,CASSPLSGAGANVLTF,TGTGCCAGCAGCCCCCTCAGCGGAGCTGGGGCCAACGTCCTGACTTTC
TRBD2,TRBJ2-5,NA,TRBV19,CASSIESGKTQYF,TGTGCCAGTAGTATAGAAAGCGGGAAGACCCAGTACTTC
NA,TRBJ2-7,NA,TRBV24-1,CATSDHRVHEQYF,TGTGCCACCAGTGACCACAGGGTCCACGAGCAGTACTTC
NA,TRBJ2-2,NA,TRBV4-2,CASRLDRELFF,TGTGCCAGCAGACTTGACCGGGAGCTGTTTTTT
NA,TRBJ2-6,NA,TRBV5-1,CASSFRDSRSGANVLTF,TGCGCCAGCAGCTTCCGGGACTCACGCTCTGGGGCCAACGTCCTGACTTTC
NA,TRBJ2-2,NA,TRBV2,CASTMAGLSTGELFF,TGTGCCAGCACTATGGCGGGATTGAGCACCGGGGAGCTGTTTTTT
TRBD2,TRBJ2-1,NA,TRBV4-2,CASSQDRTSGSSYNEQFF,TGTGCCAGCAGCCAAGATCGGACTAGCGGGAGCTCCTACAATGAGCAGTTCTTC
TRBD1,TRBJ2-7,NA,TRBV18,CASSPDRAWEQYF,TGTGCCAGCTCACCGGACAGGGCTTGGGAGCAGTACTTC
TRBD1,TRBJ2-1,NA,TRBV14,CASRPGTGPYNEQFF,TGTGCCAGCAGGCCCGGGACAGGCCCCTACAATGAGCAGTTCTTC
TRBD1,TRBJ2-1,few,TRBV24-1,CATSEAPGQGSPIEQFF,TGTGCCACCAGTGAAGCGCCGGGACAGGGTTCCCCCATTGAGCAGTTCTTC
NA,TRBJ2-4,NA,TRBV28,CASSLMGARNIQYF,TGTGCCAGCAGTTTAATGGGGGCGCGGAACATTCAGTACTTC
TRBD1,TRBJ1-5,NA,TRBV13,CASSLRAGGQPQHF,TGTGCCAGCAGCTTACGGGCAGGGGGTCAGCCCCAGCATTTT
NA,TRBJ1-2,NA,TRBV6-5,CASSYAGNLGGYTF,TGTGCCAGCAGTTACGCGGGCAACCTTGGGGGCTACACCTTC